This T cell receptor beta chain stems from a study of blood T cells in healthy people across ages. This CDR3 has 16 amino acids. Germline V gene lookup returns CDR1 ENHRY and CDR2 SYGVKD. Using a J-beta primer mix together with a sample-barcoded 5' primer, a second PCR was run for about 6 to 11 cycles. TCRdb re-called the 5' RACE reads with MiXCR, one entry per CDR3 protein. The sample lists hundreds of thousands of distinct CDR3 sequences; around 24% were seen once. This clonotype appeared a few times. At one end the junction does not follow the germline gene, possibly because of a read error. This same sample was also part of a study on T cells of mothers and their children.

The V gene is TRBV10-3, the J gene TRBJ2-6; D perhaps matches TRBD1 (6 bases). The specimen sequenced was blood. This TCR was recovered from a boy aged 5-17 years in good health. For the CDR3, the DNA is TGTGCCATCAGAAGGACAGATCGAGGTGGGGCCAACGTCCTGGCTTTC. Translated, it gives CAIRRTDRGGANVLAF.